This T cell receptor beta chain was recorded in a study of identical twins. The study, taken as a whole, reports: A partial confounding effect on zero-insertion analyses could come from invariant MAIT and iNKT cells. Compared with models, monozygotic twins showed more out-of-frame TCR alpha sharing.

Template switching added a universal primer site; cDNA carried unique molecular identifiers. TCRdb passed the 5' RACE reads through MiXCR, listing each CDR3 protein once. The sample holds a few hundred thousand distinct CDR3 sequences, about 10% seen once. This clonotype was recorded many times. What it recognizes is unknown. All of the donors were Caucasians in good health. V lost 0 bases to trimming and J lost 1 base; unmatched junction nucleotides: 6. The CDR3 length is 16 residues. Germline values: CDR1 LGHNA, CDR2 YSLEER. The chain links TRBV4-3 to TRBJ2-7, with 7 bases matching TRBD2. Sequencing was performed on memory T cells sorted from blood. This receptor was obtained from a man aged 45-65 years in good health. The CDR3 region has the DNA TGCGCCAGCAGCCAAGATGAGGCTAGCGGATCCTACGAGCAGTACTTC. Translated: CASSQDEASGSYEQYF.